These T cell receptor beta chains were read from a single sample in a study of blood T cells in healthy people across ages. TCRdb recomputed calls from the 5' RACE reads with MiXCR, one row per CDR3 protein. The sample lists roughly 1,700,000 distinct CDR3 sequences, roughly 27% occurring once. Sequencing was done on a sample of blood. Receptors were obtained from a woman aged 25-40 years in good health. Both conserved end residues are part of each CDR3. The D gene is left open where the match is weak. Rows may omit the clone size; those that give it use once, few, many or a size class.

v_call: TRBV5-1; j_call: TRBJ2-7; d_call: NA; clone_size: NA; cdr3_aa: CASSLVVTDTYEQYF; cdr3_nt: TGCGCCAGCAGCTTGGTGGTTACGGACACCTACGAGCAGTACTTC
v_call: TRBV6-6; j_call: TRBJ2-5; d_call: TRBD2; clone_size: NA; cdr3_aa: CASSGGLAGQETQYF; cdr3_nt: TGTGCCAGCAGTGGGGGACTAGCAGGACAAGAGACCCAGTACTTC
v_call: TRBV10-3; j_call: TRBJ2-7; d_call: NA; clone_size: few; cdr3_aa: CAIRQAGYEQYF; cdr3_nt: TGTGCCATCAGGCAGGCAGGCTACGAGCAGTACTTC
v_call: TRBV15; j_call: TRBJ2-2; d_call: TRBD1; clone_size: NA; cdr3_aa: CATSRGGQGGGELFF; cdr3_nt: TGTGCCACCAGCAGGGGTGGACAGGGGGGCGGGGAGCTGTTTTTT
v_call: TRBV28; j_call: TRBJ2-1; d_call: NA; clone_size: few; cdr3_aa: CASSSRPTMKVQFF; cdr3_nt: TGTGCCAGCAGTTCGCGCCCGACGATGAAGGTGCAGTTCTTC
v_call: TRBV10-2; j_call: TRBJ2-3; d_call: NA; clone_size: NA; cdr3_aa: CASSDREQGGDTQYF; cdr3_nt: TGCGCCAGCAGTGATAGGGAACAGGGCGGGGATACGCAGTATTTT
v_call: TRBV20-1; j_call: TRBJ2-1; d_call: TRBD2; clone_size: NA; cdr3_aa: CSALPGLAGGRQETQFF; cdr3_nt: TGCAGTGCACTACCGGGACTAGCGGGAGGTCGGCAAGAGACCCAGTTCTTC
v_call: TRBV7-9; j_call: TRBJ2-2; d_call: NA; clone_size: NA; cdr3_aa: CATETPLISLSGELFF; cdr3_nt: TGTGCCACCGAAACACCACTCATCTCCTTGTCCGGGGAGCTGTTTTTT
v_call: TRBV30; j_call: TRBJ1-4; d_call: TRBD1; clone_size: NA; cdr3_aa: CAWSMPEDRVNEKLFF; cdr3_nt: TGTGCCTGGAGTATGCCGGAGGACAGGGTTAATGAAAAACTGTTTTTT
v_call: TRBV24-1; j_call: TRBJ2-1; d_call: TRBD1; clone_size: NA; cdr3_aa: CATSDSGQRPYNEQFF; cdr3_nt: TGTGCCACCAGTGACTCGGGACAGAGACCCTACAACGAGCAGTTCTTC
v_call: TRBV24-1; j_call: TRBJ2-7; d_call: NA; clone_size: NA; cdr3_aa: CAASDWDGKQYF; cdr3_nt: TGTGCCGCCAGTGATTGGGACGGCAAGCAGTACTTC
v_call: TRBV5-1; j_call: TRBJ1-1; d_call: NA; clone_size: NA; cdr3_aa: CASSFYGAENTEAFF; cdr3_nt: TGCGCCAGCAGCTTTTACGGGGCAGAGAACACTGAAGCTTTCTTT
v_call: TRBV7-2; j_call: TRBJ2-7; d_call: NA; clone_size: NA; cdr3_aa: CASSPPGHASGDYEQYF; cdr3_nt: TGTGCCAGCAGCCCGCCGGGTCACGCTAGTGGGGACTACGAGCAGTACTTC
v_call: TRBV6-2/TRBV6-3; j_call: TRBJ2-1; d_call: NA; clone_size: many; cdr3_aa: CASASGLLTWVGNEQFF; cdr3_nt: TGTGCCAGCGCCTCGGGACTCCTGACCTGGGTTGGCAATGAGCAGTTCTTC
v_call: TRBV12-3/TRBV12-4; j_call: TRBJ2-5; d_call: NA; clone_size: many; cdr3_aa: CASRQSLRRVRETQYF; cdr3_nt: TGTGCCAGCCGGCAAAGTCTGCGCCGAGTCCGGGAGACCCAGTACTTC
v_call: TRBV20-1; j_call: TRBJ1-1; d_call: NA; clone_size: NA; cdr3_aa: CSARDRVAEAFF; cdr3_nt: TGCAGTGCTAGAGATCGGGTCGCTGAAGCTTTCTTT
v_call: TRBV5-1; j_call: TRBJ2-5; d_call: TRBD2; clone_size: NA; cdr3_aa: CASSLGLVRETQYF; cdr3_nt: TGCGCCAGCAGCCTTGGACTAGTAAGGGAGACCCAGTACTTC
v_call: TRBV27; j_call: TRBJ2-1; d_call: NA; clone_size: NA; cdr3_aa: CASKSVGDTNHNEQFF; cdr3_nt: TGTGCCAGCAAGTCCGTAGGGGACACCAACCACAATGAGCAGTTCTTC
v_call: TRBV15; j_call: TRBJ2-7; d_call: NA; clone_size: NA; cdr3_aa: CATSRDRSEQYF; cdr3_nt: TGTGCCACCAGCAGAGATCGGAGCGAGCAGTACTTC
v_call: TRBV5-1; j_call: TRBJ2-7; d_call: NA; clone_size: NA; cdr3_aa: CASSLASRGSRGNGGQQYF; cdr3_nt: TGCGCCAGCAGCTTGGCCTCCAGGGGATCTCGCGGGAACGGAGGTCAGCAGTACTTC
v_call: TRBV12-3/TRBV12-4; j_call: TRBJ2-7; d_call: NA; clone_size: many; cdr3_aa: CASTPDRLYEQYF; cdr3_nt: TGTGCCAGTACACCCGACCGACTCTACGAGCAGTACTTC
v_call: TRBV6-6; j_call: TRBJ2-7; d_call: TRBD2; clone_size: NA; cdr3_aa: CASRTPGLAGYNEQYF; cdr3_nt: TGTGCCAGCCGCACTCCGGGACTAGCGGGCTACAATGAGCAGTACTTC
v_call: TRBV30; j_call: TRBJ1-1; d_call: NA; clone_size: NA; cdr3_aa: CAWSGGRGTEAFF; cdr3_nt: TGTGCCTGGAGCGGGGGGAGAGGTACTGAAGCTTTCTTT
v_call: TRBV4-1; j_call: TRBJ2-5; d_call: NA; clone_size: many; cdr3_aa: CASSQPERWETQYF; cdr3_nt: TGCGCCAGCAGCCAGCCGGAGAGATGGGAGACCCAGTACTTC